Included here is one TCR beta chain sequence, with context. The source of the sample is a study of control samples from healthy donors and cancer patients. The CDR3 sequence is 17 residues long. Trimming removed 0 bases from V and 3 bases from J; junction bases left unmatched: 7. Germline V gives CDR1 LGHNA, CDR2 YSLEER. Assay used: immunoSEQ multiplex PCR; TCRdb lists only in-frame clones, some missing. The sample carries 30,000 or so clones, around 94% recorded once. The receptor comes from a man between 60 and 75 years old in good health. The sequenced material came from blood. The rearrangement uses TRBV4-3 and TRBJ2-3; TRBD2 matches at 9 bases. CDR3 residues: CASSQDLAGGPTDTQYF. The DNA for the CDR3 is TGCGCCAGCAGCCAAGATCTCGCGGGGGGGCCAACAGATACGCAGTATTTT.